This TCR beta chain was sequenced during a study of radiation and T cells in renal cell carcinoma. General study findings and limits: From baseline, blood top tumor clonotypes peaked at 2 weeks post-radiation.

Here immunoSEQ multiplex PCR was the method, and the copy in TCRdb shows in-frame clones only, minus some. Altogether approximately 70,000 clones are present, over 60% being singletons, with the ten largest covering approximately 6.6%. This clone came up a few times. Its antigen is as yet unknown. Germline loops: CDR1 KGHSH, CDR2 LQKENI. Trimming took 4 bases from V and 1 from J, leaving 11 bases between them. The CDR3 is made up of 15 amino acids. Time point given: blood 4 weeks post-SBRT, at nephrectomy. Treatment in this sample: 15 Gy SBRT to primary tumor, nephrectomy 4 weeks later. Nephrectomy followed 15 Gy stereotactic body radiation by 4 weeks. Blood was sampled at baseline, 2 weeks and 4 weeks after SBRT. The tumor was a clear cell renal cell carcinoma.

The receptor was isolated from a man in his sixties with renal cell carcinoma. V is TRBV18 and J is TRBJ1-3; D uncertain. The sample here was blood, taken from a patient whose treatment included radiotherapy and nephrectomy. CDR3 sequence: CASSLNIRSGNTIYF. Written as DNA, the CDR3 is TGTGCCAGCTCACTCAACATTCGTTCTGGAAACACCATATATTTT.